This TCR beta chain was sequenced for a study of beta chain features in type 1 diabetes (dated by TCRdb to the late 2010s). Background on the whole study: Mean age, gender distribution, total cell number and subset yield did not differ between patients and healthy donors. A total of about 110,000,000 sorted cells were examined across all samples, and a strong correlation was observed between cell number per subset and RNA yield. The study compared the TCRB repertoires of sorted circulating CD4+ T cell subsets in recently diagnosed type 1 diabetes patients with those in matched healthy donors. Regulatory and stem cell-like memory subsets were isolated from only 8 patients and roughly eight healthy donors, whereas naive and central memory subsets came from all 28 donors.

Overall study outcomes, separate from this receptor: Shorter templates might be favored by PCR, yet because patient and control samples were amplified and corrected together, any such skew would affect both groups equally. Fewer insertions and more nucleotide deletions at VDJ recombination sites were observed in patients with type 1 diabetes, implying thymic rearrangement abnormalities. Naive, central memory and regulatory TCRB repertoires appeared more similar among patients than among healthy donors. A moderate but significant shortening of TCRB CDR3 length was observed in type 1 diabetes patients in all four CD4+ subsets. Because small numbers of individuals were included in the HLA sub-analyses, any influence of HLA type on TCRB rearrangement was left unresolved. Because cDNA rather than genomic DNA was sequenced, highly expressing activated cells could have been over-represented, although no difference in activation and CD3 levels was found between groups.

CDR1 and CDR2 are read off the germline V gene as LGHNA and YSLEER. Trimmed from V: 1 base; trimmed from J: 1 base; junction bases lacking a gene match: 2. Its CDR3 holds 15 amino acids, cysteine through phenylalanine. The kept DNA is CDR3 alone, 45 bases in frame from the first base. The entire isolated RNA was reverse transcribed using the High Capacity cDNA Reverse Transcription Kit, and thus expressed TCRB transcripts were sequenced. Deep immunoSEQ sequencing was performed on naive, central memory and regulatory T cell samples, with an average of roughly 3.3 million total reads per sample. Sorted cells were lysed in RLT buffer, and RNA was extracted using DNase-treated RNeasy Micro or Mini kits according to cell number. To prevent cross-contamination, every cell subset was processed on its own, while patient and healthy donor samples were processed together. Using the immunoSEQ multiplex PCR, TCRB sequences were amplified from cDNA into 87-bp fragments spanning the CDR3 region. Sequencing of the amplicons was performed on the Illumina HiSeq platform. In the original analysis: Synthetic template baselines were used to correct PCR bias computationally, reads within Hamming distance 2 were collapsed, and singletons that could not be merged were discarded. Reads were aligned to IMGT to assign V, D and J genes, CDR3 length, and insertions or deletions at six rearrangement sites. Within each subset, clonotype counts were normalized to the number of sorted cells before true diversity and Gini coefficients were calculated with the tcR R package. The overlap coefficient, calculated on TCRB nucleotide sequences, was used to quantify repertoire sharing. Out-of-frame TCRB sequences from naive cells were analyzed to stand in for the pre-selection repertoire. TCRdb retrieved this table from immuneACCESS and kept in-frame rearrangements only. Not all clones are present; in checked studies, unresolved V genes account for under half, and no reason is known for the remainder. The DNA was the basis for D and trimming; V, J and clone size are from that table. This sample comprises approximately 260,000 clones, over 20% of them detected only once. The top ten clones comprise 0.028% of the sample.

This clone was found a few times. Its antigen is unknown. It has no much larger one-base neighbor in the sample; base qualities were not kept. Each donor gave one peripheral blood draw, averaging approximately 120 mL, which was collected into heparinised tubes. Naive, central memory, regulatory and stem cell-like memory CD4+ T cells were sorted on a BD FACSAria II using a panel including CD45RO, CCR7, CD25, CD127, CD95 and CD27. Every sorted population had a purity above 98%. PBMCs were isolated right away by Lymphoprep density gradient centrifugation and were stained directly, without culture. To minimize batch effects, samples were stained and sorted in pairs, one healthy donor with one patient per experiment.

The sequence came from a woman aged 40 to 50 with type 1 diabetes. Sequencing was performed on naive CD4+ T cells from blood. Taken with the paper, the label for cell subset or site translates to: true naive CD4+ T cells. The chain is assembled from TRBV4-3 and TRBJ2-7; a stretch of 9 junction bases matches TRBD2. The DNA sequence is given as TGCGCCAGCAGCCAAGGACTAGCGGTTTCCTACGAGCAGTACTTC. Translated, it gives CASSQGLAVSYEQYF.